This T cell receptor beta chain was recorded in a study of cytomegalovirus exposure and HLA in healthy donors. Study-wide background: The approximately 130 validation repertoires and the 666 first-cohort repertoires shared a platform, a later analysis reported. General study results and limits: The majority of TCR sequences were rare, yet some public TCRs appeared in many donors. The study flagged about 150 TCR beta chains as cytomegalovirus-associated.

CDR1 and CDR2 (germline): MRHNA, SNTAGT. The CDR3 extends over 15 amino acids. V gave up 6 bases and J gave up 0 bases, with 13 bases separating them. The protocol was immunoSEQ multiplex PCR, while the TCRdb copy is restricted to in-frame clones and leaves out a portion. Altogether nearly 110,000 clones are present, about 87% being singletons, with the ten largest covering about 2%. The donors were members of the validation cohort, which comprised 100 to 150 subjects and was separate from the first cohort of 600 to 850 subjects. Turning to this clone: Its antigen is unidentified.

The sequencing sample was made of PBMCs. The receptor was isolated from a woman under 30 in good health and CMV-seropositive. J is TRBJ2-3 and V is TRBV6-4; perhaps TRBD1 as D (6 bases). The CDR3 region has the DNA TGTGCCAGCAGCTTCAGGGGTGCTAGCACAGATACGCAGTATTTT. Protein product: CASSFRGASTDTQYF.